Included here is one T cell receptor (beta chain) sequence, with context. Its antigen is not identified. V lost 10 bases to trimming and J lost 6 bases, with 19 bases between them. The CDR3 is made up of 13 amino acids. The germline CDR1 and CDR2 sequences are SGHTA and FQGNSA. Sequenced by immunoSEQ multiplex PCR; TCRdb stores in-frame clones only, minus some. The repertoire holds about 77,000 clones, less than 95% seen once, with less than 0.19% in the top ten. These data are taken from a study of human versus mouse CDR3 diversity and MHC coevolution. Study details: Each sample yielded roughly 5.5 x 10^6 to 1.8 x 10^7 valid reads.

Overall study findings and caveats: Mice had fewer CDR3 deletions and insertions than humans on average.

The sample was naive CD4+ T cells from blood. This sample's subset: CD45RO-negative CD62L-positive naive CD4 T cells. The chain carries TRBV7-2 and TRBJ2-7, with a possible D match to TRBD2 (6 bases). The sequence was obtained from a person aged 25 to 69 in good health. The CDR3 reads CANQRMVGGEQYF. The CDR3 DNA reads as TGTGCCAACCAAAGAATGGTGGGGGGCGAGCAGTACTTC.